These 8 T cell receptor beta chains share one sample of origin, sequenced in a study of identical twins. TCRdb recomputed calls from the 5' RACE reads with MiXCR, one row per CDR3 protein. The sample has about 890,000 distinct CDR3 sequences, about 12% seen once. This same sample was also part of a study on yellow fever vaccine responses in identical twins.

Input material: PBMCs. These receptors were taken from a woman aged 18-29 years in good health.

This clonotype was counted between two and nine times. This chain joins TRBV2 and TRBJ2-3, with D hard to call. This CDR3 has 11 residues. Germline CDR1 is SNHLY and CDR2 is FYNNEI. With 7 bases removed from V and 6 bases from J, the gap between germline ends came to 8 bases. CDR3 nucleotides: TGTGCCAGCATTCCACGGGATACGCAGTATTTT. Its protein product is CASIPRDTQYF.

This clonotype was counted only a few times. The V call is TRBV4-1, the J call TRBJ2-7, with D perhaps matching TRBD2 (5 bases). V was cut by 0 bases and J by 1 base, with 10 bases left in between. Germline loops: CDR1 MGHRA, CDR2 YSYEKL. CDR3 size: 15 residues. The CDR3 bases are TGCGCCAGCAGCCAAGAAGATAGCGTTTCCTACGAGCAGTACTTC. This translates into CASSQEDSVSYEQYF.

A few counts support this clonotype. The genes are TRBV19 and TRBJ2-1; 7 bases agree with TRBD1. CDR3 length: 14 amino acids. CDR1 is LNHDA, CDR2 SQIVND, per germline (reference sequence). V lost 4 bases, J lost 9 bases, and 9 bases stayed unmatched. CDR3 residues: CASSSPDRVGEQFF. For the CDR3, the DNA is TGTGCCAGTAGTAGCCCCGACAGGGTGGGTGAGCAGTTCTTC. Full variable domain (remainder filled in from reference TRBV19 and TRBJ2-1): DGGITQSPKYLFRKEGQNVTLSCEQNLNHDAMYWYRQDPGQGLRLIYYSQIVNDFQKGDIAEGYSVSREKKESFPLTVTSAQKNPTAFYLCASSSPDRVGEQFFGPGTRLTVL.

This clonotype was seen many times. The rearrangement links TRBV27 to TRBJ2-7; D perhaps matches TRBD2 (5 bases). CDR1 and CDR2 (germline): MNHEY, SMNVEV (reference sequence). There are 18 residues in the CDR3. V lost 5 bases and J 3 bases, leaving 26 bases between the germline ends. The CDR3 sequence: CASSPYRQLVPEDYEQYF. The CDR3 nucleotides are TGTGCCAGCAGTCCCTACCGTCAACTAGTTCCCGAAGACTACGAGCAGTACTTC.

This chain joins TRBV2 and TRBJ2-7; D not resolved. Germline CDR1 is SNHLY and CDR2 is FYNNEI. Trimming cost V 6 bases and J 0 bases, with 9 bases left between them. This CDR3 is built from 13 residues. Written as DNA, the CDR3 is TGTGCCAGCAGGGTAGAGAACTCCTACGAGCAGTACTTC. It encodes CASRVENSYEQYF.

At least ten counts were recorded for this clonotype. The genes are TRBV12-3 or TRBV12-4 and TRBJ1-6; possible D gene TRBD1, 6 bases. The CDR3 contains 14 residues. Trimming stripped 6 bases from V and 7 bases from J, with 13 bases between. CDR3 sequence (DNA): TGTGCCAGCAGGCCCCAGGGGCAGAATTCACCCCTCCACTTT. Translated: CASRPQGQNSPLHF.

This clonotype was seen more than once but under ten times. The junction and the germline gene differ at one end; a read error may be behind it. The V gene is TRBV10-2, the J gene TRBJ1-1; D unclear. The CDR3 has 12 amino acids. Per germline, CDR1 WSHSY and CDR2 SAAADI. Here the CDR3 reads CASIEAGTEAFF. The CDR3 DNA follows: TGCGCCAGCATTGAGGCGGGCACTGAAGCTTTCTTT.

This clonotype was seen only a few times. The chain carries TRBV5-5 and TRBJ2-7; TRBD2 is a possible D gene (5 bases). The CDR3 runs 14 residues. CDR1 is SGHKS and CDR2 is YYEKEE in the germline V gene (reference sequence). The germline V and J ends were trimmed by 5 bases and 4 bases, with 16 bases remaining between them. For the CDR3, the DNA is TGTGCCAGCAGTTGGACTCTCGCAGTTTACGAGCAGTACGTC. It codes for CASSWTLAVYEQYV.